This T cell receptor beta chain was found in a study of identical twins. TCRdb fed the 5' RACE reads into MiXCR, producing one record per CDR3 protein. Of around 1.7 million distinct CDR3 sequences listed, about 30% are singletons. This clonotype was counted a few times. Antigen unknown. Study outcomes and limitations: Not following the same donors, the study drew its conclusions from cross-sectional statistical analysis. Abundant cord blood beta clonotypes carried fewer insertions; memory repertoires showed none.

Between the trimmed V and J ends, which lost 5 bases and 4 bases, there was a span of 14 bases. The CDR3 has 14 residues. The rearrangement uses TRBV12-3 or TRBV12-4 and TRBJ1-1; the D is unclear. The sequence was collected from a newborn girl in good health. The specimen was cord blood. In DNA form, the CDR3 reads TGTGCCAGCAGTCCCGCAATTTGGGGCACTGAAGCTTTCTTT. Residues: CASSPAIWGTEAFF.